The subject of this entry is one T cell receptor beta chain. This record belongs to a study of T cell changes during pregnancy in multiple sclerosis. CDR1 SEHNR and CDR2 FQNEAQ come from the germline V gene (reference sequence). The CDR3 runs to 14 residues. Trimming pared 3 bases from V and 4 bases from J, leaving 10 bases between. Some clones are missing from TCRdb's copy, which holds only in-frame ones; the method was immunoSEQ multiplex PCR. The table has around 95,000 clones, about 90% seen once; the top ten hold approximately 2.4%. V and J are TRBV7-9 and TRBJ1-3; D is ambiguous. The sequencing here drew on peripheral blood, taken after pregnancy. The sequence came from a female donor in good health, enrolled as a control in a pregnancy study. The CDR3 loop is CASSLGSLGNTIYF. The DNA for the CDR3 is TGTGCCAGCAGCTTGGGGAGTCTAGGAAACACCATATATTTT.